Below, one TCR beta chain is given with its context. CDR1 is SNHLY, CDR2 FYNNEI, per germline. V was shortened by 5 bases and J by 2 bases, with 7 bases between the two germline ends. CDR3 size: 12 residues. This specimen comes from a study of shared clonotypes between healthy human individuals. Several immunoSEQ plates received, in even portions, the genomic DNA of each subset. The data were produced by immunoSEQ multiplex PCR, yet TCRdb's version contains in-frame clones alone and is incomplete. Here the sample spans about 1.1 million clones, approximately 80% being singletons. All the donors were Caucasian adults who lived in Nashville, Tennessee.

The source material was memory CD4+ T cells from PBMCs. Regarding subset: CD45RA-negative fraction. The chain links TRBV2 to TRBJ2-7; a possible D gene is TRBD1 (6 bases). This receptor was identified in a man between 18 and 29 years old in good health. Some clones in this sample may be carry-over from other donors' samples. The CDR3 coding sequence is TGTGCCAGCAGTCGGACAGCCTACGAGCAGTACTTC. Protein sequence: CASSRTAYEQYF. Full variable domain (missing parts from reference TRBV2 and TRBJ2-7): EPEVTQTPSHQVTQMGQEVILRCVPISNHLYFYWYRQILGQKVEFLVSFYNNEISEKSEIFDDQFSVERPDGSNFTLKIRSTKLEDSAMYFCASSRTAYEQYFGPGTRLTVT.